The 22 T cell receptor beta chains given below trace back to one sample, sequenced in a study of human T cells and chemical hapten exposure. Described time point: patch test 3, about 24 weeks after DPC sensitization. The treatment here: therapeutic diphenylcyclopropenone sensitization with weekly scalp DPC. Each CDR3 protein gets one entry after TCRdb re-called the RACE reads with MiXCR. The data show roughly 90,000 distinct CDR3 sequences, roughly a tenth seen once. The sample consisted of whole blood, taken in connection with sensitization to the hapten diphenylcyclopropenone (DPC). These receptors were taken from a woman in her 30s with alopecia areata. Some clones in this sample may be carry-over from other donors' samples.

This clonotype appeared many times. This chain connects TRBV6-4 to TRBJ2-3; 10 positions agree with TRBD2. Looked up from germline, CDR1 is MRHNA and CDR2 is SNTAGT. V lost 5 bases, J lost 6 bases, and 5 bases stayed unmatched. This CDR3 contains 14 residues. This chain's CDR3 is CASSSGRDGDTQYF. The CDR3 nucleotides read TGTGCCAGCAGTAGCGGGAGGGATGGTGATACGCAGTATTTT.

This clonotype appeared a single time. The chain links TRBV4-2 to TRBJ2-3, with D maybe TRBD2 (7 bases). Germline V gives CDR1 LGHNA, CDR2 YNFKEQ. V was cut by 0 bases and J by 0 bases, with 13 bases left in between. The CDR3 covers 17 residues. The DNA for the CDR3 is TGTGCCAGCAGCCAAGATGGGGGGGCGAGGAGCACAGATACGCAGTATTTT. Its protein product is CASSQDGGARSTDTQYF.

The sample holds many counts of this clonotype. This rearrangement joins TRBV7-6 to TRBJ1-1; D is unclear. Trimming shortened V by 5 bases and J by 0 bases, and 16 bases separated the two germline ends. In germline, CDR1 is SGHVS, CDR2 FNYEAQ. The CDR3 spans 16 residues. CDR3 sequence: CASSPRVADMNTEAFF. In nucleotides, the CDR3 is TGTGCCAGCAGCCCCCGGGTGGCAGATATGAACACTGAAGCTTTCTTT.

The chain carries TRBV6-5 and TRBJ2-7; no definite D call. The germline V gene has CDR1 MNHEY and CDR2 SVGAGI. CDR3 length: 14 residues. The germline V and J ends were trimmed by 6 bases and 1 base, with 13 bases remaining between them. In DNA form, the CDR3 reads TGTGCCAGCAGGCCCAGATTTTATTCCTACGAGCAGTACTTC. This gives the protein CASRPRFYSYEQYF.

In its sample, this clonotype was seen a few times. The chain carries TRBV15 and TRBJ2-3, with TRBD2 as a possible D gene (6 bases). V dropped 1 base and J dropped 2 bases, with 10 bases sitting between them. The CDR3 length is 15 residues. CDR1 LNHNV and CDR2 YYDKDF come from the germline V gene (reference sequence). CDR3 sequence (DNA): TGTGCCACCAGCAGAGGCCGGGAGCACACAGATACGCAGTATTTT. Amino acids: CATSRGREHTDTQYF.

This rearrangement joins TRBV6-2 or TRBV6-3 to TRBJ1-5; D is ambiguous. The CDR3 has 14 amino acids. The V end lost 2 bases, the J end lost 6 bases, and 11 bases lay between the germline ends. Germline CDR1 reads MNHEY; CDR2 reads SVGEGT. The CDR3 sequence: CASSYGRRGQPQHF. CDR3 in DNA: TGTGCCAGCAGTTACGGGAGAAGAGGTCAGCCCCAGCATTTT.

There are many counts of this clonotype. The chain combines TRBV5-4 with TRBJ1-3; D may be TRBD1 (5 bases). Trimming removed 0 bases from V and 3 bases from J, with 10 bases in between. The CDR3 consists of 15 residues. CDR1 SGHNT and CDR2 YYREEE come from the germline V gene (reference sequence). The CDR3 spells CASSLDGAGGNTIYF. Written as DNA, the CDR3 is TGTGCCAGCAGCTTGGATGGGGCTGGTGGAAACACCATATATTTT.

This clonotype was counted between two and nine times. This rearrangement joins TRBV7-2 to TRBJ2-5; D remains ambiguous. There are 13 residues in the CDR3. Looked up from germline, CDR1 is SGHTA and CDR2 is FQGNSA. V gave up 7 bases and J gave up 3 bases, with 12 bases separating them. The CDR3 sequence is CASTPYSEETQYF. The CDR3 bases are TGTGCCAGCACACCCTATTCGGAAGAGACCCAGTACTTC.

This clonotype was recorded at least ten times. The V and J genes are TRBV6-5 and TRBJ2-2, with a possible D match to TRBD2 (6 bases). Germline assignment: CDR1 MNHEY and CDR2 SVGAGI. CDR3 length equals 17 residues. The V end was cut by 0 bases, the J end by 4 bases, with 15 bases between. The CDR3 reads CASSYSRRRGGTGELFF. CDR3 coding DNA: TGTGCCAGCAGTTACTCGAGGAGGAGGGGAGGCACCGGGGAGCTGTTTTTT.

This chain uses TRBV30 with TRBJ2-7; 10 bases are a match to TRBD2. This CDR3 is 14 amino acids long. V gave up 2 bases and J gave up 3 bases; unmatched junction bases: 4. Germline V lookup: CDR1 GTSNPN, CDR2 SVGIG (reference sequence). The CDR3 loop reads CAWSFSSGSYEQYF. The CDR3 bases are TGTGCCTGGAGTTTTTCTAGCGGGAGCTACGAGCAGTACTTC. The complete variable domain, with remaining parts taken from reference TRBV30 and TRBJ2-7, reads SQTIHQWPATLVQPVGSPLSLECTVEGTSNPNLYWYRQAAGRGLQLLFYSVGIGQISSEVPQNLSASRPQDRQFILSSKKLLLSDSGFYLCAWSFSSGSYEQYFGPGTRLTVT.

In regard to this clonotype: Just one base apart from a much larger clone, this may be a read error. The V gene is TRBV28, the J gene TRBJ2-7, with 12 bases fitting TRBD1. This CDR3 region has 15 residues. Per germline, CDR1 MDHEN and CDR2 SYDVKM. J lost 4 bases, V lost 7 bases, and 8 bases had no gene match. The CDR3 sequence is CASIHSGQGAYEQYF. In DNA form, the CDR3 reads TGTGCCAGCATCCACTCGGGACAGGGGGCTTACGAGCAGTACTTC.

J is TRBJ1-2 and V is TRBV20-1, with D uncertain. The CDR3 sequence is 12 residues long. Germline loops: CDR1 DFQATT, CDR2 SNEGSKA (reference sequence). V lost 4 bases to trimming and J lost 3 bases, with 9 bases between them. CDR3 nucleotide sequence: TGCAGTGCTAAACTCGGCGACTATGGCTACACCTTC. Translation gives CSAKLGDYGYTF.

The chain joins TRBV7-9 to TRBJ2-2, with D hard to call. CDR3 size: 13 residues. With 5 bases removed from V and 5 bases from J, the gap between germline ends came to 9 bases. Germline V gene lookup returns CDR1 SEHNR and CDR2 FQNEAQ (reference sequence). The CDR3 DNA follows: TGTGCCAGCAGCCCTTGGATGACCGGGGAGCTGTTTTTT. As protein: CASSPWMTGELFF. The full variable domain, in which reference TRBV7-9 and TRBJ2-2 provide the parts outside the CDR3, is DTGVSQNPRHKITKRGQNVTFRCDPISEHNRLYWYRQTLGQGPEFLTYFQNEAQLEKSRLLSDRFSAERPKGSFSTLEIQRTEQGDSAMYLCASSPWMTGELFFGEGSRLTVL.

This clonotype has ten or more counts. The chain is built from TRBV9 and TRBJ2-1; the D is unclear. This CDR3 is 15 amino acids long. CDR1 SGDLS and CDR2 YYNGEE come from the germline V gene. Trimming cost V 4 bases and J 3 bases, with 14 bases left between them. The CDR3 coding sequence is TGTGCCAGCAGCCGTACTTCGGCTTTCTACAATGAGCAGTTCTTC. Residues: CASSRTSAFYNEQFF.

This clonotype was counted many times. The chain joins TRBV27 to TRBJ2-1; a possible D gene is TRBD1 (6 bases). Germline V gene lookup returns CDR1 MNHEY and CDR2 SMNVEV (reference sequence). Trimming took off 0 bases at V and 14 bases at J, with 14 bases between the two ends. The CDR3 sequence is 13 residues long. The CDR3 region is CASSLSGGLGEFF. For the CDR3, the DNA is TGTGCCAGCAGTTTATCAGGGGGTCTGGGTGAGTTCTTC.

This clonotype was observed at least ten times. The V and J genes are TRBV6-2 or TRBV6-3 and TRBJ2-4; tentatively, D is TRBD1 (5 bases). CDR3 size: 16 residues. The germline CDR1 and CDR2 sequences are MNHEY and SVGEGT. Trimming pared 3 bases from V and 0 bases from J, leaving 12 bases between. The CDR3 DNA is TGTGCCAGCAGTTATGGACAATCTCTAGCCAAAAACATTCAGTACTTC. This codes for CASSYGQSLAKNIQYF.

V and J are TRBV20-1 and TRBJ1-6; D call uncertain. The CDR3 spans 16 residues. Germline V gene lookup returns CDR1 DFQATT and CDR2 SNEGSKA (reference sequence). The V end was cut by 2 bases, the J end by 10 bases, with 21 bases between. This CDR3 is CSARPPPAWEGSPLHF. The CDR3 region has the DNA TGCAGTGCTAGACCCCCCCCGGCGTGGGAAGGATCACCCCTCCACTTT.

The rearrangement joins TRBV7-2 to TRBJ2-5; D is unresolved. This CDR3 contains 15 residues. Germline lookup yields CDR1 SGHTA and CDR2 FQGNSA. Deletions cut 5 bases from V and 4 bases from J, with 17 bases between. The CDR3 DNA reads TGTGCCAGCAGCCCCACTACCCCGCCATTAGAGACCCAGTACTTC. It translates to CASSPTTPPLETQYF. The complete variable domain, with remaining parts taken from reference TRBV7-2 and TRBJ2-5, reads GAGVSQSPSNKVTEKGKDVELRCDPISGHTALYWYRQSLGQGLEFLIYFQGNSAPDKSGLPSDRFSAERTGGSVSTLTIQRTQQEDSAVYLCASSPTTPPLETQYFGPGTRLLVL.

J is TRBJ1-3 and V is TRBV18; TRBD1 aligns across 7 bases. In germline, CDR1 is KGHSH, CDR2 LQKENI. The junction had 3 bases not matched to a gene; V was cut back by 3 bases and J by 4 bases. The CDR3 is made up of 14 amino acids. The CDR3 bases are TGTGCCAGCTCACCGATGACAGGGGGAAACACCATATATTTT. It is translated as CASSPMTGGNTIYF.

This clonotype appeared many times. This chain joins TRBV30 and TRBJ2-3; D gene unclear. Germline CDR1 reads GTSNPN; CDR2 reads SVGIG (reference sequence). Trimming pared 2 bases from V and 6 bases from J, leaving 6 bases between. The CDR3 runs to 11 residues. The DNA for the CDR3 is TGTGCCTGGAGTCGCCTGGATACGCAGTATTTT. Its protein product is CAWSRLDTQYF.

This clonotype was seen repeatedly, ten times or more. The chain employs TRBV6-8 and TRBJ2-7; D could derive from TRBD1 or TRBD2 (5 bases each). V was clipped by 11 bases and J by 1 base, with 18 bases between them. The germline V gene encodes CDR1 MNHGY and CDR2 SAAAGT. The CDR3 contains 14 residues. In DNA, the CDR3 is TGTGCCGAACGTATGGGGGAGCGATCCTACGAGCAGTACGTC. As protein: CAERMGERSYEQYV.

The chain joins TRBV6-5 to TRBJ1-5; D perhaps matches TRBD1 (5 bases). Per germline, CDR1 MNHEY and CDR2 SVGAGI. The CDR3 length is 17 residues. V shed 0 bases and J shed 2 bases, with 14 bases lying between them. CDR3 in DNA: TGTGCCAGCAGTTACTCCCTCCCTTGGGGCGGCAATCAGCCCCAGCATTTT. Translated, it gives CASSYSLPWGGNQPQHF.